This TCR beta chain was profiled in a study of vaccination and CD4 T cells after COVID-19. The overall study: The convalescents included six males and four females, and among them two were Hispanic while seven were Caucasian. Whole-study results and caveats: Convalescent patients studied were relatively few, and early post-infection timepoints were absent.

There are 13 residues in the CDR3. The germline V and J ends were trimmed by 4 bases and 6 bases, with 13 bases remaining between them. Germline loops: CDR1 DFQATT, CDR2 SNEGSKA (reference sequence). The sample holds a few counts of this clonotype. The antigen is undetermined. Cultured CD4+ T-cell DNA underwent Oncomine TCR Beta short-read sequencing. TCRdb ran MiXCR on the PCR reads and lists one entry per CDR3 protein. The sample holds 5,000 to 8,000 distinct CDR3 sequences, roughly 50% seen once. Treatment in this sample: approximately nine-day PBMC culture with coronavirus spike peptide pools or control peptides (ViraFEST assay). From the unexposed donor, CD4+ T cells were collected ahead of the COVID-19 pandemic (2011-2018). ViraFEST sequenced TCRs after peptide-pool expansion of antigen-specific T cells.

This chain uses TRBV20-1 with TRBJ1-3, with D possibly matching TRBD1 (5 bases). The sequence came from a human donor in good health. The sample consisted of CD4+ T cells from blood, cultured in vitro. The CDR3 loop reads CSAIEWGENTIYF. DNA of the CDR3: TGCAGTGCTATTGAATGGGGGGAAAACACCATATATTTT.